The 2 T cell receptor beta chains below all came from one sample that was sequenced in a study of T cell clonality in common variable immunodeficiency. Broader study findings: Reportedly, TCR beta sequences from common variable immunodeficiency showed fewer deletions and N-nucleotide insertions.

Antigen specificity for these receptors is unknown. Here immunoSEQ multiplex PCR was the method, and the copy in TCRdb shows in-frame clones only, minus some. The data show roughly 34,000 clones, with none appearing a single time. The sequenced material came from peripheral blood mononuclear cells. These receptors were obtained from a human donor with common variable immunodeficiency.

This clone was recorded many times. The read gets to within 3 residues of the CDR3 end, and the germline J gene fills in the rest. The chain carries TRBV5-6 and TRBJ2-1; possibly TRBD1 for D (5 bases). This CDR3 comprises 15 residues. Per the germline V gene, CDR1 is SGHDT and CDR2 is YYEEEE. The V gene lost 4 bases and the J gene lost 1 base, with 12 bases spanning the gap. The CDR3 DNA, read in part, is TGTGCCAGCAGCGCGACGCAGGGTTCCTACAATGAG. Protein: CASSATQGSYNE. The full CDR3 protein reads CASSATQGSYNEQFF. The full variable domain, completed using reference TRBV5-6 and TRBJ2-1, is DAGVTQSPTHLIKTRGQQVTLRCSPKSGHDTVSWYQQALGQGPQFIFQYYEEEERQRGNFPDRFSGHQFPNYSSELNVNALLLGDSALYLCASSATQGSYNEQFFGPGTRLTVL.

The table lists this clone with a few counts. The read finishes 3 residues shy of the CDR3 end, and the germline J gene is used to complete it. The chain joins TRBV6-2 or TRBV6-3 to TRBJ1-4, with D possibly matching TRBD1 (6 bases). The CDR3 has 15 amino acids. The germline V gene encodes CDR1 MNHEY and CDR2 SVGEGT. CDR3 loop: CASSYSQGRSVKLFF. The sequenced CDR3 bases are TGTGCCAGCAGTTACTCTCAGGGGCGGTCGGTCAAA.